Included here is one T cell receptor beta chain sequence, with context. PCR involved 60 Vbeta and 13 Jbeta primers. Produced via immunoSEQ multiplex PCR; TCRdb's table is partial and in-frame only. This table has about 170,000 clones, roughly 80% appearing once. The data are from a study of cytomegalovirus exposure and HLA in healthy donors. CDR1 is MGHRA, CDR2 YSYEKL, per germline. The CDR3 has 21 residues. V lost 1 base to trimming and J lost 0 bases; unmatched junction nucleotides: 18. V usage is TRBV4-1 and J usage is TRBJ1-5; 7 nucleotides match TRBD1. The specimen was PBMCs. The source is a woman aged 18-30 years in good health and CMV-seronegative. Here the CDR3 DNA reads TGCGCCAGCAGCCAAGCTCGAACTTGGACAGGTCGGGATTTTAGCAATCAGCCCCAGCATTTT. It yields the protein CASSQARTWTGRDFSNQPQHF.